The 12 T cell receptor beta chains listed next were all sequenced from one sample in a study of T-cell memory formation after mild COVID-19. TCRdb re-called the 5' RACE reads through MiXCR, storing one row per CDR3 protein. This table holds over 500,000 distinct CDR3 sequences, around a sixth found once. Source material: PBMCs or a T cell subset sorted from them (not recorded which). The receptors come from an adult woman who had mild COVID-19 (a few samples of this study predate the infection). Cell type and time point are not known.

This rearrangement joins TRBV6-5 to TRBJ1-2; no firm D call. CDR3 length equals 12 residues. Germline V CDR1 and CDR2: MNHEY, SVGAGI. Deletions cut 4 bases from V and 10 bases from J, with 13 bases between. In DNA, the CDR3 is TGTGCCAGCAGTTTGCCCGGGCTCACCTACACCTTC. This sequence encodes CASSLPGLTYTF.

The rearrangement uses TRBV4-3 and TRBJ2-1, with 13 bases aligning to TRBD2. J gave up 8 bases and V 3 bases, and 13 bases lay outside the gene matches. Looked up from germline, CDR1 is LGHNA and CDR2 is YSLEER. The CDR3 is made up of 18 amino acids. The CDR3 sequence: CASSQAGLAGASNHEQFF. For the CDR3, the DNA is TGCGCCAGCAGCCAGGCCGGACTAGCGGGAGCATCCAATCATGAGCAGTTCTTC.

The chain joins TRBV9 to TRBJ2-5; the D is unclear. The CDR3 extends over 15 amino acids. The V end was cut by 0 bases, the J end by 1 base, with 10 bases between. The germline CDR1 and CDR2 sequences are SGDLS and YYNGEE. DNA for the CDR3: TGTGCCAGCAGCGTAGGAGGACGGTCCCAAGAGACCCAGTACTTC. Residues: CASSVGGRSQETQYF.

In its sample, this clonotype was seen a few times. The V gene is TRBV12-3 or TRBV12-4, the J gene TRBJ2-5, with a weak D call TRBD2 (6 bases). CDR3 size: 14 residues. The V and J ends lost 3 bases and 1 base respectively, with 9 bases between them. The CDR3 DNA reads TGTGCCAGCAGTTTTTGGAGGGGCCAAGAGACCCAGTACTTC. Amino acid sequence: CASSFWRGQETQYF.

The chain couples TRBV24-1 to TRBJ2-5; D is tentatively TRBD1 or TRBD2 (5 bases each). Germline assignment: CDR1 KGHDR and CDR2 SFDVKD. Trimming cost V 2 bases and J 1 base, with 10 bases left between them. The CDR3 runs 15 residues. CDR3 loop: CATSDSGRRQETQYF. The CDR3 region has the DNA TGTGCCACCAGTGATTCGGGACGGCGCCAAGAGACCCAGTACTTC.

There are a few counts of this clonotype. The chain has TRBV6-1 and TRBJ2-5; D not certain. Trimming took 3 bases from V and 1 from J, leaving 15 bases between them. This CDR3 has 16 amino acids. Germline V CDR1 and CDR2: MNHNS, SASEGT. For the CDR3, the DNA is TGTGCCAGCAGTGACTGGGCAGAAGCTTTCCAAGAGACCCAGTACTTC. Protein sequence: CASSDWAEAFQETQYF.

The rearrangement joins TRBV7-3 to TRBJ2-3, with 7 bases lining up with TRBD2. V was pared by 4 bases and J by 1 base, with 11 bases of the junction left unmatched. From germline, CDR1 is SGHTA and CDR2 FQGTGA. CDR3 length: 17 amino acids. The chain's CDR3 is CASSSAGREVGTDTQYF. The CDR3 DNA is TGTGCCAGCAGCTCCGCGGGCCGGGAGGTAGGCACAGATACGCAGTATTTT. The entire variable domain, with the rest obtained from reference TRBV7-3 and TRBJ2-3, is as follows: GAGVSQTPSNKVTEKGKYVELRCDPISGHTALYWYRQSLGQGPEFLIYFQGTGAADDSGLPNDRFFAVRPEGSVSTLKIQRTERGDSAVYLCASSSAGREVGTDTQYFGPGTRLTVL.

This clonotype was observed a single time. A single base separates this from a much larger clone, so it may be a read error. J is TRBJ2-5 and V is TRBV7-2; D not certain. CDR3 length: 11 amino acids. Between the trimmed V and J ends, which lost 5 bases and 4 bases, there was a span of 5 bases. The germline CDR1 and CDR2 sequences are SGHTA and FQGNSA. The CDR3 DNA follows: TGTGCCAGCAGCGCAACAGAGACCCAGTACTTC. Translated, it gives CASSATETQYF.

The chain is built from TRBV18 and TRBJ2-2; D unresolved. Germline V gene lookup returns CDR1 KGHSH and CDR2 LQKENI. Between the trimmed V and J ends, which lost 2 bases and 0 bases, there was a span of 7 bases. The CDR3 is made up of 15 amino acids. CDR3 region: CASSPDTANTGELFF. The DNA of the CDR3 is TGTGCCAGCTCACCAGACACAGCGAACACCGGGGAGCTGTTTTTT. Using reference TRBV18 and TRBJ2-2 for the parts outside the CDR3, the full variable domain is NAGVMQNPRHLVRRRGQEARLRCSPMKGHSHVYWYRQLPEEGLKFMVYLQKENIIDESGMPKERFSAEFPKEGPSILRIQQVVRGDSAAYFCASSPDTANTGELFFGEGSRLTVL.

This clonotype has a handful of counts. V usage is TRBV6-5 and J usage is TRBJ1-1, with D possibly being TRBD1 (5 bases). The CDR3 is made up of 15 amino acids. Germline loops: CDR1 MNHEY, CDR2 SVGAGI. V was pared by 1 base and J by 1 base, with 10 bases between. The CDR3 nucleotides read TGTGCCAGCAGTTACTTCGGAGGGGCGAACACTGAAGCTTTCTTT. It codes for CASSYFGGANTEAFF.

This clonotype has just a few counts. The rearrangement links TRBV3-1 to TRBJ2-7; D remains ambiguous. Per germline, CDR1 LGHDT and CDR2 YNNKEL (reference sequence). The CDR3 totals 12 residues. The germline V and J ends were trimmed by 4 bases and 11 bases, with 15 bases remaining between them. CDR3 loop: CASSLTPGEEYF. The DNA for the CDR3 is TGTGCCAGCAGCCTTACCCCGGGCGAAGAGTACTTC.

This clonotype was observed a few times. The rearrangement links TRBV4-1 to TRBJ2-3; D gene uncertain. The V end was cut by 8 bases, the J end by 1 base, with 10 bases between. The CDR3 has 13 amino acids. CDR1 is MGHRA, CDR2 YSYEKL, per germline. The CDR3 DNA reads as TGCGCCAGCGGGTGGGTCCGCACAGATACGCAGTATTTT. The encoded protein is CASGWVRTDTQYF.